By proportion, the clone carrying this T cell receptor (beta chain) is medium-sized. What it binds is not known. Data came from immunoSEQ multiplex PCR; TCRdb stores just in-frame clones and leaves some out. Altogether 950 to 1,500 clones were found in the sample, and no singletons occur. Busulfan-fludarabine conditioning, marrow transplant, and cyclophosphamide on days +3 and +4 were administered. This specimen comes from a study of T cells after posttransplantation cyclophosphamide. Study-level points and caveats: Later post-transplant blood repertoires were often dominated by donor CD8+ memory clones. Tissue-infiltrating T cells from skin or gut overlapped little with blood T cells.

Trimming cost V 5 bases and J 0 bases; bases outside gene matches: 10. There are 17 residues in the CDR3. Germline V lookup: CDR1 SGHNT, CDR2 YENEEA. The TCR sequence derives from a young adult male patient who received an allogeneic stem cell transplant from a related donor, was CMV-positive, and had no GVHD. A subset of T cells may come from the graft donor. The V gene is TRBV11-3, the J gene TRBJ2-1; 7 positions agree with TRBD1. The input for sequencing was PBMCs, taken 84 days after allogeneic stem cell transplant with posttransplant cyclophosphamide. The CDR3 sequence: CASSPMTGTSSYNEQFF. In nucleotides, the CDR3 is TGTGCCAGCAGCCCCATGACAGGGACGAGCTCCTACAATGAGCAGTTCTTC.